These 19 T cell receptor beta chains came from one sample sequenced in a study of CD8+CD57+ T cells in acquired aplastic anemia. Template material for TCR beta VDJ and CDR3 profiling consisted of genomic DNA. Each CDR3 protein gets one entry after TCRdb re-called the reads with MiXCR. The data contain around 120,000 distinct CDR3 sequences, approximately 36% of them singletons. All patients picked for sequencing had shown, by flow cytometry, an expansion of CD8+CD57+ cells. The sequencing input was sorted CD4+, CD8+, or CD8+CD57+ T cells (not recorded which) from PBMCs. All receptors come from a human donor with aplastic anemia.

This clonotype was counted many times. The rearrangement links TRBV12-3 or TRBV12-4 to TRBJ1-2; 7 bases line up with TRBD1. J gave up 5 bases and V 5 bases, and 8 bases lay outside the gene matches. The CDR3 loop spans 14 amino acids. CDR3 nucleotide sequence: TGTGCCAGCAGTCAGAGGGACAGCTATTATGGCTACACCTTC. Protein sequence: CASSQRDSYYGYTF.

At least ten counts were recorded for this clonotype. The rearrangement uses TRBV3-1 and TRBJ1-6; D is unresolved. CDR1 and CDR2 (germline): LGHDT, YNNKEL (reference sequence). V lost 3 bases and J 4 bases, leaving 13 bases between the germline ends. The CDR3 is 16 amino acids. CDR3: CASSQVGPTYNSPLHF. The CDR3 DNA reads as TGTGCCAGCAGCCAGGTCGGGCCCACTTATAATTCACCCCTCCACTTT.

The chain joins TRBV10-3 to TRBJ1-5; no reliable D call. This CDR3 has 14 residues. CDR1 and CDR2 from the germline V gene are ENHRY and SYGVKD. The ends were cut back, 4 bases at V and 0 bases at J, with 7 bases in the middle. The CDR3 nucleotides read TGTGCCATCAGTGGAGAGCCTAGCAATCAGCCCCAGCATTTT. Its translation is CAISGEPSNQPQHF.

As to this clonotype: Since the CDR3 does not end with the conserved phenylalanine or tryptophan, this likely comes from a read error. The DNA is left out, because the CDR3 cannot be placed on it with certainty; the CDR3 is given as TCRdb lists it. The gene calls are TRBV7-2 and TRBJ1-6. The CDR3 is made up of 8 amino acids, end residues included. Germline assignment: CDR1 SGHTA and CDR2 FQGNSA. The CDR3 is CASSLNPI.

This clonotype was counted ten times or more. This chain joins TRBV14 and TRBJ2-5, with TRBD2 as a possible D gene (6 bases). Trimming left V 6 bases short and J 1 base short, with 15 bases between. The CDR3 is made up of 15 amino acids. The germline V gene encodes CDR1 SGHDN and CDR2 FVKESK. The CDR3 is CASSSYGDSQETQYF. In DNA form, the CDR3 reads TGTGCCAGCAGTTCCTATGGGGACTCCCAAGAGACCCAGTACTTC.

At least ten counts were recorded for this clonotype. V is TRBV2 and J is TRBJ2-1, with TRBD2 matching 10 bases. V trimming: 6 bases; J trimming: 6 bases; junction bases outside the gene matches: 8. Germline V gene data show CDR1 as SNHLY and CDR2 as FYNNEI. The CDR3 extends over 15 amino acids. CDR3 in amino acids: CASSAERTSGNEQFF. The CDR3 nucleotides read TGTGCCAGCAGCGCTGAAAGGACTAGCGGCAATGAGCAGTTCTTC.

On this clonotype: A read error may account for a junction end that differs from germline. The V gene is TRBV7-3, the J gene TRBJ2-7, with a tentative D call TRBD1 (5 bases). This CDR3 region has 14 residues. Germline V gives CDR1 SGHTA, CDR2 FQGTGA. This chain's CDR3 is CASSLRKGPYEQYF. CDR3 nucleotide sequence: TGTGCCAGCAGCTTAAGGAAGGGGCCCTACGAACAGTACTTC.

The chain is built from TRBV4-3 and TRBJ2-7; 10 nucleotides agree with TRBD1. The CDR3 has 16 residues. Germline V CDR1 and CDR2: LGHNA, YSLEER. V dropped 0 bases and J dropped 2; count of bases not matched to a gene: 4. The CDR3 nucleotides read TGCGCCAGCAGCCAAGATCCCGGGACAGGGGCCTACGAGCAGTACTTC. Translation: CASSQDPGTGAYEQYF.

The V and J genes are TRBV6-5 and TRBJ2-1; perhaps TRBD2 as D (5 bases). The CDR3 is 16 amino acids. Between the trimmed V and J ends, which lost 0 bases and 4 bases, there was a span of 13 bases. Looked up from germline, CDR1 is MNHEY and CDR2 is SVGAGI. CDR3 nucleotide sequence: TGTGCCAGCAGTTACTCGGACGGGATAATTTACAATGAGCAGTTCTTC. Protein sequence: CASSYSDGIIYNEQFF.

The gene calls are TRBV4-1 and TRBJ1-3, with a weak D call TRBD1 (6 bases). V was shortened by 4 bases and J by 2 bases, with 12 bases between the two germline ends. The CDR3 loop spans 15 amino acids. The germline V gene has CDR1 MGHRA and CDR2 YSYEKL. CDR3 residues: CASSPQGGAGNTIYF. CDR3 nucleotide sequence: TGCGCCAGCAGCCCCCAAGGGGGTGCTGGAAACACCATATATTTT.

This clonotype was observed at least ten times. The chain recombines TRBV4-1 with TRBJ1-2; 9 bases agree with TRBD1. Germline CDR1 and CDR2: MGHRA and YSYEKL. The CDR3 runs 15 residues. The V segment lost 0 bases and the J segment 8 bases; nucleotides outside the gene matches: 7. The CDR3 DNA reads TGCGCCAGCAGCCAAGATGAGGGACAGGGACGAGGCTACACCTTC. It yields the protein CASSQDEGQGRGYTF.

This clonotype has at least ten counts. Relative to the germline gene, one junction end is altered; a read error may explain this. The J gene is TRBJ1-2, the V gene TRBV5-1, with D tentatively TRBD1 (5 bases). The CDR3 length is 16 residues. Germline-derived CDR1 and CDR2 are SGHRS and YFSETQ. As DNA, the CDR3 is TGCGCCAGCGGCTTGCTTTCGGACAACTCCGCCTATGGCTACACCTTC. Translation: CASGLLSDNSAYGYTF.

This clonotype was counted between two and nine times. The V and J genes are TRBV6-1 and TRBJ1-5, with TRBD1 matching 7 bases. This CDR3 spans 14 amino acids. Trimming at V came to 3 bases and at J to 3 bases, leaving 2 bases not matched to a gene. The germline V gene has CDR1 MNHNS and CDR2 SASEGT. CDR3 in amino acids: CASSEDRFNQPQHF. Here the CDR3 DNA reads TGTGCCAGCAGTGAGGACAGGTTCAATCAGCCCCAGCATTTT.

This clonotype was detected only once. Since a much larger clone is just one base distant, this may be a read error. The V gene is TRBV20-1, the J gene TRBJ2-1, with 8 positions matching TRBD2. The CDR3 is 13 amino acids. Germline assignment: CDR1 DFQATT and CDR2 SNEGSKA (reference sequence). CDR3 loop: CGATPGGADEQFF. In DNA form, the CDR3 reads TGCGGTGCTACCCCGGGGGGGGCCGATGAGCAGTTCTTC.

This rearrangement joins TRBV29-1 to TRBJ1-1; 9 bases line up with TRBD1. Trimming removed 4 bases from V and 6 bases from J; junction bases left unmatched: 3. CDR3 length: 12 amino acids. The germline CDR1 and CDR2 sequences are SQVTM and ANQGSEA. CDR3 region: CSVVGTGSEAFF. The CDR3, as DNA: TGCAGCGTTGTGGGGACAGGGTCTGAAGCTTTCTTT. Filled out from reference TRBV29-1 and TRBJ1-1, the complete variable domain reads SAVISQKPSRDICQRGTSLTIQCQVDSQVTMMFWYRQQPGQSLTLIATANQGSEATYESGFVIDKFPISRPNLTFSTLTVSNMSPEDSSIYLCSVVGTGSEAFFGQGTRLTVV.

This clonotype was seen ten or more times. The rearrangement joins TRBV24-1 to TRBJ2-7; D may be TRBD1 (5 bases). V was cut by 3 bases and J by 2 bases, with 13 bases left in between. From germline, CDR1 is KGHDR and CDR2 SFDVKD. This CDR3 comprises 15 residues. The CDR3 nucleotides are TGTGCCACCAGTGATGCGACAGTGTCCCCCTACGAGCAGTACTTC. This sequence encodes CATSDATVSPYEQYF.

This clonotype was picked up many times. As DNA, the CDR3 is TGTGCCAGCAGTTTGAAACGCGGGTCACCCCTCCACTTT. Protein sequence: CASSLKRGSPLHF. The chain employs TRBV12-3 or TRBV12-4 and TRBJ1-6; D is uncertain. This CDR3 spans 13 amino acids. The V end was cut by 3 bases, the J end by 10 bases, with 10 bases between.

This clonotype came up many times. The J gene is TRBJ2-3, the V gene TRBV6-1, with D possibly TRBD1 on 5 matching bases. The germline V gene has CDR1 MNHNS and CDR2 SASEGT. The CDR3 has 14 amino acids. V lost 2 bases, J lost 4 bases, and 10 bases lay in between. The CDR3 spells CASSESGAPDTQYF. The CDR3, as DNA: TGTGCCAGCAGTGAAAGTGGGGCTCCAGATACGCAGTATTTT.

This clonotype was seen a few times. The gene calls are TRBV6-2 or TRBV6-3 and TRBJ1-1, with 12 bases that match TRBD1. Losses at the gene ends were 0 bases for V and 0 bases for J; bases not matched to a gene: 11. CDR3 length equals 20 residues. Germline lookup yields CDR1 MNHEY and CDR2 SVGEGT. The CDR3 region has the DNA TGTGCCAGCAGTTACTCGAAAGGGGACAGGGGGCCCTCGTTGAACACTGAAGCTTTCTTT. Amino acid sequence: CASSYSKGDRGPSLNTEAFF.